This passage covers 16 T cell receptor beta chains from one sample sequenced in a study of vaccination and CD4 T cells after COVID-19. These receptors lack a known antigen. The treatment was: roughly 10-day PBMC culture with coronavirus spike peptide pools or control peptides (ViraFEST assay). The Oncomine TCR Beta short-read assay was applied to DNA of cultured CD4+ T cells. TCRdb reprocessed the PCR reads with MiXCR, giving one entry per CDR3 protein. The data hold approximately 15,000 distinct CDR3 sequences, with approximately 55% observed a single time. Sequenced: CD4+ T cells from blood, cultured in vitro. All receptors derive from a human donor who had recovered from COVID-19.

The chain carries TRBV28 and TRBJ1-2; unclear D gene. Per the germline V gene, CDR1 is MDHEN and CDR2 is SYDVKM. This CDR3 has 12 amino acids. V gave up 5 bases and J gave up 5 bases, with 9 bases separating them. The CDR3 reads CASSVRLYGYTF. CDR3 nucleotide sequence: TGTGCCAGCAGTGTAAGATTATATGGCTACACCTTC.

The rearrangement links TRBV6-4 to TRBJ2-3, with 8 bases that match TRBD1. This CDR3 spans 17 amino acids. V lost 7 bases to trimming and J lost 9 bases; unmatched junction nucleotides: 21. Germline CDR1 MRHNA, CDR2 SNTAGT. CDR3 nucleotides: TGTGCCAGCAACATGAGAGAGGACAGGGAGACTTGCTTGACGCAGTATTTT. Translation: CASNMREDRETCLTQYF.

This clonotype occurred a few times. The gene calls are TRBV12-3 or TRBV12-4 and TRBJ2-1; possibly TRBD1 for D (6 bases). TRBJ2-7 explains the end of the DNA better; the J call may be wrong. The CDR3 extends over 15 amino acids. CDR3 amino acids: CASSAPGHKSYEQYF. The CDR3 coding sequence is TGTGCCAGCAGTGCTCCGGGACATAAGTCCTACGAGCAGTACTTC.

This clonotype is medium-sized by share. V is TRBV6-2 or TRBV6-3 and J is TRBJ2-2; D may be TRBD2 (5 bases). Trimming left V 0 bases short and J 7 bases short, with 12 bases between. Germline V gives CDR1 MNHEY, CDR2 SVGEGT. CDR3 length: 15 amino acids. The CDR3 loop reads CASSYSPEGSGELFF. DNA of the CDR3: TGTGCCAGCAGTTACTCCCCCGAGGGTAGCGGGGAGCTGTTTTTT.

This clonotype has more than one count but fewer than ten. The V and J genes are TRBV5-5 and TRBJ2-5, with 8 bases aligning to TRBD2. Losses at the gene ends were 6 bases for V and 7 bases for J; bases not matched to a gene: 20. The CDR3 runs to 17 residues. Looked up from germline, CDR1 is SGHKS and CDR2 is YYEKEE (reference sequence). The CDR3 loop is CASTPIGRDPLDRTQYF. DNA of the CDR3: TGTGCCAGCACCCCTATCGGGAGGGACCCCTTGGACCGGACCCAGTACTTC.

This CDR3 is CAWRGQPSNQPQHF. In DNA form, the CDR3 reads TGTGCCTGGAGGGGACAGCCGAGCAATCAGCCCCAGCATTTT. The chain employs TRBV30 and TRBJ1-5; the match to TRBD1 covers 7 bases. With V trimmed by 3 bases and J by 1 base, 3 bases remained unmatched. This CDR3 region has 14 residues. In germline, CDR1 is GTSNPN, CDR2 SVGIG (reference sequence).

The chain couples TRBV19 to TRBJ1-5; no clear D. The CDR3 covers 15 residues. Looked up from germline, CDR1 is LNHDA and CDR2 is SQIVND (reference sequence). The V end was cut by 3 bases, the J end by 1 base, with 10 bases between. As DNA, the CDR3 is TGTGCCAGTAGTATGGAGACGGTAAGCAATCAGCCCCAGCATTTT. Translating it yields CASSMETVSNQPQHF.

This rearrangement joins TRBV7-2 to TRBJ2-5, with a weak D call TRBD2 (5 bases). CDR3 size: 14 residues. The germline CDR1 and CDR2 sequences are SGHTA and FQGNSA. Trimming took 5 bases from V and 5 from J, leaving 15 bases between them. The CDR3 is CASSPVRVGETQYF. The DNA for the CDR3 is TGTGCCAGCAGCCCTGTGAGGGTGGGTGAGACCCAGTACTTC.

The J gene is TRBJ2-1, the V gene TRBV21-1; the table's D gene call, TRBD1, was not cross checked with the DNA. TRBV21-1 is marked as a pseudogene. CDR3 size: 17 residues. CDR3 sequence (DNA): TGTGCCAGGCCACGGCTTTTCGACAGGGTCCCGTACAATGAGCAGTTCTTC. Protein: CARPRLFDRVPYNEQFF.

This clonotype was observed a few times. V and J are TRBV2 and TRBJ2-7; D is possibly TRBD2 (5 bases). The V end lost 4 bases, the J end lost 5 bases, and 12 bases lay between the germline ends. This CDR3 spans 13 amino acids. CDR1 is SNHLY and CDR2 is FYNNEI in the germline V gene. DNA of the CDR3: TGTGCCAGCAGTGGGCTATGGACTGACGAGCAGTACTTC. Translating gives CASSGLWTDEQYF.

CDR3 sequence: CASSRDSGTGTRNEQYF. CDR3 nucleotides: TGCGCCAGCAGCCGAGACTCCGGGACAGGGACGAGGAACGAGCAGTACTTC. The chain employs TRBV4-3 and TRBJ2-7, with 9 bases fitting TRBD1. V shed 4 bases and J 5 bases; nucleotides not matched to a gene: 15. The CDR3 has 17 residues. Germline V CDR1 and CDR2: LGHNA, YSLEER.

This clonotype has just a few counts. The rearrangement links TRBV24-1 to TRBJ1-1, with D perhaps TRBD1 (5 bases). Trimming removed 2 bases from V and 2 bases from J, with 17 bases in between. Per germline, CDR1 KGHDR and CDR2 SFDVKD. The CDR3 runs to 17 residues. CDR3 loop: CATSDWGTDGLNTEAFF. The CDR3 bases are TGTGCCACCAGTGATTGGGGGACGGACGGCCTTAACACTGAAGCTTTCTTT.

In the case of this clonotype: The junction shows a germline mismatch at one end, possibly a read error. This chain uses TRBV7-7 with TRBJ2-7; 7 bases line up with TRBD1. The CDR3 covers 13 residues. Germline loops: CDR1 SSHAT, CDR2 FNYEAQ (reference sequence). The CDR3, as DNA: TGTGCTAGCAGCTTAGGGACAGTGGGAGAGCAGTACTTC. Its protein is CASSLGTVGEQYF. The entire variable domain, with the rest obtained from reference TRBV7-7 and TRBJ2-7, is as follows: GAGVSQSPRYKVTKRGQDVTLRCDPISSHATLYWYQQALGQGPEFLTYFNYEAQPDKSGLPSDRFSAERPEGSISTLTIQRTEQRDSAMYRCASSLGTVGEQYFGPGTRLTVT.

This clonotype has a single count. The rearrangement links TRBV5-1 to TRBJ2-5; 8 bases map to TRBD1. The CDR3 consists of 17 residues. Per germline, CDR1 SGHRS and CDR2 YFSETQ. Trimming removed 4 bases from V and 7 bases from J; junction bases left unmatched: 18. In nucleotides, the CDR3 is TGCGCCAGCAGCACCCCTGACAGGGGAGTAGGTCGGGGGACCCAGTACTTC. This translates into CASSTPDRGVGRGTQYF.

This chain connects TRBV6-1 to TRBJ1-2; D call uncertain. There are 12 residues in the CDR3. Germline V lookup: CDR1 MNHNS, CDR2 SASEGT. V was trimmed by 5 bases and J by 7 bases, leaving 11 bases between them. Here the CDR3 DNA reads TGTGCCAGCAGTACGGGCCTTGGTGGCTACACCTTC. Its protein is CASSTGLGGYTF.

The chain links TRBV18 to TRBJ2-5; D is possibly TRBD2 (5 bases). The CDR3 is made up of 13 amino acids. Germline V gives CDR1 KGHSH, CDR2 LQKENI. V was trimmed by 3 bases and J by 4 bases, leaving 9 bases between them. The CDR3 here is CASSPGKSETQYF. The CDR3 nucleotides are TGTGCCAGCTCACCCGGGAAATCAGAGACCCAGTACTTC. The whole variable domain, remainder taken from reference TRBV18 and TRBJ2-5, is NAGVMQNPRHLVRRRGQEARLRCSPMKGHSHVYWYRQLPEEGLKFMVYLQKENIIDESGMPKERFSAEFPKEGPSILRIQQVVRGDSAAYFCASSPGKSETQYFGPGTRLLVL.